This is a list of T cell receptor beta chains from one sample in a study of post-analysis software for immune sequencing data. MiXCR, run by TCRdb on the PCR reads, gives a single entry per CDR3 protein. Counted here are hundreds of thousands of distinct CDR3 sequences, 53% occurring once; the ten biggest clones make up over 4%. Sequencing was performed on blood. The receptors were sampled from a girl between 5 and 17 years old with multiple sclerosis. CDR3s include the opening cysteine and the closing phenylalanine or tryptophan. The D gene is left open where the match is weak. Some rows mark clone size as missing; the rest say once, few, many or name a class of expanded clone.

D,size,V,J,DNA,CDR3
TRBD2,few,TRBV11-3,TRBJ2-1,TGTGCCAGCAGCCCCGGGACTAGTGACAATGAGCAGTTCTTC,CASSPGTSDNEQFF
NA,NA,TRBV7-9,TRBJ2-7,TGTGCCAGCAGCAAGCGGGACAGCCGCGCCTACGAGCAGTACTTC,CASSKRDSRAYEQYF
NA,few,TRBV29-1,TRBJ2-5,TGCAGCGTTACTTTTTGGGGCCAGGTTCAAGAGACCCAGTACTTC,CSVTFWGQVQETQYF
NA,few,TRBV12-3/TRBV12-4,TRBJ2-7,TGTGCCAGCAGTTACGGCTCCCACTCCTACGAGCAGTACTTC,CASSYGSHSYEQYF
NA,many,TRBV15,TRBJ2-6,TGTGCCACCAGCAGAGATAATAATGGGGCCAACGTCCTGACTTTC,CATSRDNNGANVLTF
NA,NA,TRBV7-2,TRBJ2-7,TGTGCCAGCAGCTTAGCGCCTAGGAAGGCTTACGAGCAGTACTTC,CASSLAPRKAYEQYF
TRBD1,NA,TRBV7-9,TRBJ2-7,TGTGCCAGCAGCTTAAAGAGACAGGGGATCTACGAGCAGTACTTC,CASSLKRQGIYEQYF
TRBD1,NA,TRBV12-3/TRBV12-4,TRBJ1-2,TGTGCCAGCAGTCCAGTGACAGGGGGCATCGGCTATGGCTACACCTTC,CASSPVTGGIGYGYTF
NA,NA,TRBV12-3/TRBV12-4,TRBJ2-1,TGTGCCAGCAGTTTATCGACGGTAGAGCAGTTCTTC,CASSLSTVEQFF
NA,NA,TRBV6-5,TRBJ2-3,TGTGCCAGCAGGACGGGGGGCTCAGATACGCAGTATTTT,CASRTGGSDTQYF
NA,few,TRBV25-1,TRBJ2-7,TGTGCCAGTCGGGAAGGGTTATCCTACGAGCAGTACTTC,CASREGLSYEQYF
NA,NA,TRBV7-2,TRBJ2-7,TGTGCCAGCAGCGGGAGAGCGATCACCTACGAGCAGTACTTC,CASSGRAITYEQYF
NA,few,TRBV15,TRBJ1-1,TGTGCCACCAGCAGAGATCGGCCGGGTCCCATGAACACTGAAGCTTTCTTT,CATSRDRPGPMNTEAFF
NA,few,TRBV29-1,TRBJ2-5,TGCAGCGTTGAATTCGGGGGGCGGCGAGAGACCCAGTACTTC,CSVEFGGRRETQYF
NA,few,TRBV7-9,TRBJ1-5,TGTGCCAGCAGCGCCTATCGGGGCGGCAATCAGCCCCAGCATTTT,CASSAYRGGNQPQHF
NA,few,TRBV20-1,TRBJ2-1,TGCAGCGCCCCCGCCGGGAACAATGAGCAGTTCTTC,CSAPAGNNEQFF
NA,NA,TRBV10-3,TRBJ2-7,TGTGCCATCAGTGAGTGGCAGGGCGACGAGCAGTACTTC,CAISEWQGDEQYF
TRBD2,NA,TRBV7-3,TRBJ2-5,TGTGCCAGCAGCTTCGCGGGAGCGGAGACCCAGTACTTC,CASSFAGAETQYF
NA,NA,TRBV29-1,TRBJ2-7,TGCAGCGTTGAAGATCGACTTGCCGAGCAGTACTTC,CSVEDRLAEQYF
NA,NA,TRBV20-1,TRBJ2-7,TGCAGTGCTATGGGTTCTTCCTCCTACAATGAGCAGTACTTC,CSAMGSSSYNEQYF
NA,once,TRBV20-1,TRBJ1-4,TGCAGTGCTTTAGACAGTACTGAAAAACTGTTTTTT,CSALDSTEKLFF
NA,NA,TRBV12-3/TRBV12-4,TRBJ2-1,TGTGCCAGCAGTTTTCCGGATAGTGAGCAGTTCTTC,CASSFPDSEQFF
TRBD2,NA,TRBV6-6,TRBJ2-3,TGTGCCAGCAGTTACTCCCAAGCGGGAGGGAGCACAGATACGCAGTATTTT,CASSYSQAGGSTDTQYF
TRBD1,NA,TRBV6-5,TRBJ1-5,TGTGCCAGCAGGTCCGGGACAGGGGTTAGCAATCAGCCCCAGCATTTT,CASRSGTGVSNQPQHF
NA,few,TRBV6-6,TRBJ1-5,TGTGCCAGCAGTTACGCAGGGGGCAATCAGCCCCAGCATTTT,CASSYAGGNQPQHF
NA,once,TRBV9,TRBJ2-1,NA,CASSFYICSARDATVEQFF
NA,NA,TRBV11-2,TRBJ2-5,TGTGCCAGCAGCTTAGGAATCACCCCGCCAAAGACCCAGTACTTC,CASSLGITPPKTQYF
NA,NA,TRBV7-6,TRBJ2-7,TGTGCCAGCACCCGGGACGAGCAGTACTTC,CASTRDEQYF
NA,few,TRBV5-1,TRBJ2-5,TGCGCCAGCAGCTTCCCGATGGGACCGCAAGAGACCCAGTACTTC,CASSFPMGPQETQYF
NA,few,TRBV20-1,TRBJ2-7,TGCAGTGCTAGAGATCGGCGACAGTCCTACGAGCAGTACTTC,CSARDRRQSYEQYF
TRBD1,NA,TRBV20-1,TRBJ2-1,TGCAGTGCTCGAAGGACAGGAGATGACCAGTTCTTC,CSARRTGDDQFF
NA,NA,TRBV29-1,TRBJ2-1,TGCAGCTCGAGGGGGGGGCAGCTGTACAATGAGCAGTTCTTC,CSSRGGQLYNEQFF
NA,NA,TRBV7-9,TRBJ2-3,TGTGCCAGCAGCCTTTCAAGGGGGGGCGGCACAGATACGCAGTATTTT,CASSLSRGGGTDTQYF
TRBD1,once,TRBV7-9,TRBJ1-1,TGTGCCAGCAGAGAGACAGGGGCGGAGAACACTGAAGCTTTCTTT,CASRETGAENTEAFF
TRBD1,NA,TRBV20-1,TRBJ2-7,TGCAGTGCTCGCGACAGACAGGGGGGCTCCTACGAGCAGTACTTC,CSARDRQGGSYEQYF
NA,few,TRBV29-1,TRBJ1-2,TGCAGCGTCGCCTACTTTGGCAGGGCGGATGGCTACACCTTC,CSVAYFGRADGYTF
NA,NA,TRBV6-5,TRBJ2-5,TGTGCCAGCAGTTACTCTCGACTAGGTGGGACCCAGTACTTC,CASSYSRLGGTQYF
NA,NA,TRBV20-1,TRBJ2-1,TGCAGTGCTAGAGATTTTGCTGAGAGCTCCTACAATGAGCAGTTCTTC,CSARDFAESSYNEQFF
NA,NA,TRBV27,TRBJ2-5,TGTGCCAGCAGTTATTCGGGTTGGCAGGGCCAAGAGACCCAGTACTTC,CASSYSGWQGQETQYF
TRBD1,few,TRBV5-1,TRBJ2-1,TGCGCCAGCAATCCGGGACAGGGGTTCGATGAGCAGTTCTTC,CASNPGQGFDEQFF
TRBD1,NA,TRBV5-1,TRBJ2-7,TGCGCCAGCAGCTTGGGACAGGGAAATTTCCACGAGCAGTACTTC,CASSLGQGNFHEQYF
TRBD2,NA,TRBV20-1,TRBJ2-7,TGCAGTGCAGCGGGACTAGCGGGAGTGGGGCAGTACTTC,CSAAGLAGVGQYF
TRBD2,few,TRBV5-1,TRBJ2-5,TGCGCCAGCAGCTCAACTAGCGGCCAAGAGACCCAGTACTTC,CASSSTSGQETQYF
TRBD2,NA,TRBV2,TRBJ2-1,TGTGCCAGCCTCCCTTGGGAGACTAGCGGTTACAATGAGCAGTTCTTC,CASLPWETSGYNEQFF
TRBD2,NA,TRBV7-9,TRBJ2-3,TGTGCCAGCAGCTTAGAAGCGGGGGGGCCCACAGATACGCAGTATTTT,CASSLEAGGPTDTQYF
TRBD1,NA,TRBV11-2,TRBJ2-3,TGTGCCAGCAGCTTAGCGACAGGGGGCAGGACAGATACGCAGTATTTT,CASSLATGGRTDTQYF
TRBD2,NA,TRBV20-1,TRBJ2-3,TGCAGTGCTAGGCTAGCGGGACGAAGCACAGATACGCAGTATTTT,CSARLAGRSTDTQYF
TRBD1,few,TRBV7-2,TRBJ2-4,TGTGCCAGCAGCTCCTTTAGGACAGGGTGGGACATTCAGTACTTC,CASSSFRTGWDIQYF
TRBD1,NA,TRBV20-1,TRBJ2-7,TGCAGTGCTAGGCCCCGGGACAGGCCCTACGAGCAGTACTTC,CSARPRDRPYEQYF